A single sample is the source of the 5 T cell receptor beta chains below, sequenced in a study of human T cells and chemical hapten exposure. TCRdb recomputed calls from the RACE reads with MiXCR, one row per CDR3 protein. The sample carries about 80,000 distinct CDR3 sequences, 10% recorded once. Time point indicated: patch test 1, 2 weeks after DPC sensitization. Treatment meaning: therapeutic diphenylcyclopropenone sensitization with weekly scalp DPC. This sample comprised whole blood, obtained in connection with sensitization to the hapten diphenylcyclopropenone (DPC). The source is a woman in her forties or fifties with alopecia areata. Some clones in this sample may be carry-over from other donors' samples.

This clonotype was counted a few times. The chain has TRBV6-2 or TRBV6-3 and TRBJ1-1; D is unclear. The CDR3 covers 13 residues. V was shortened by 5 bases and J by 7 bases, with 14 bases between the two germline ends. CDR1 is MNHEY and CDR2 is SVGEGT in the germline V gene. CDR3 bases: TGTGCCAGCAGTACATCGGCCTTAAGTGAAGCTTTCTTT. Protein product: CASSTSALSEAFF.

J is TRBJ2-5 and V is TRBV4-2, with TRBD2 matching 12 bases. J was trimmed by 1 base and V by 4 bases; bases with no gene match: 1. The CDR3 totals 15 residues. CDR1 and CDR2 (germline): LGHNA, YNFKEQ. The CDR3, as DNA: TGTGCCAGCAGCCCACTAGCGGGAGGCCAAGAGACCCAGTACTTC. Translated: CASSPLAGGQETQYF.

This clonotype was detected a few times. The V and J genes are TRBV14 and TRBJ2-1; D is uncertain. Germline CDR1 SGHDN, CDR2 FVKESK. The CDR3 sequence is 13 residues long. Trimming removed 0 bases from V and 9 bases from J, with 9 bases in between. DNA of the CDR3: TGTGCCAGCAGCCAAGATGGTAGAGGTGAGCAGTTCTTC. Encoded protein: CASSQDGRGEQFF.

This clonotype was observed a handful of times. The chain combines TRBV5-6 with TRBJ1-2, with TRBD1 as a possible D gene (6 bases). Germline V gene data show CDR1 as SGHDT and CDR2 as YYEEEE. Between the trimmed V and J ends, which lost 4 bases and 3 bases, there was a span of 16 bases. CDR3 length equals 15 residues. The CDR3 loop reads CASSRRQAGDYGYTF. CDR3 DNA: TGTGCCAGCAGCCGAAGACAGGCGGGCGACTATGGCTACACCTTC.

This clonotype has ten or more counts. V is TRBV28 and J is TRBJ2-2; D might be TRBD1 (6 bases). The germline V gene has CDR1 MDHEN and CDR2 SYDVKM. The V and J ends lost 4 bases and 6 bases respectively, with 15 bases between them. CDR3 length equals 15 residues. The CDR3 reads CASSSQGPGPGELFF. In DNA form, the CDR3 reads TGTGCCAGCAGTTCCCAGGGGCCCGGACCCGGGGAGCTGTTTTTT.